This entry lists 8 T cell receptor beta chains sequenced from one sample in a study of T cell responses to AZD1222 COVID-19 vaccine (dated by TCRdb to the early 2020s). What the time point label conveys for this sample: about 28 days (+/-7) after the second vaccine dose. Library preparation employed the immunoSEQ multiplex PCR assay. As stored in TCRdb, this immuneACCESS dataset retains in-frame rearrangements with V and J assigned. A fraction of the clones does not appear; measured against another copy, unresolved V genes explain less than half of the discrepancy, and the remainder lacks a known reason. This sample holds some 160,000 clones; roughly 93% were observed only once. The biggest ten clones account for roughly 2% of the sample. Source: peripheral blood, taken 28 days after the second AZD1222 dose. All receptors come from an adult who received the AZD1222 COVID-19 vaccine.

The gene calls are TRBV4-2 and TRBJ1-2; tentative D call: TRBD1 (5 bases). Per germline, CDR1 LGHNA and CDR2 YNFKEQ. The V end was cut by 0 bases, the J end by 6 bases, with 14 bases between. This CDR3 region has 15 residues. In nucleotides, the CDR3 is TGTGCCAGCAGCCAAGACGCATTCGGGGGGGATGGCTACACCTTC. Translation gives CASSQDAFGGDGYTF.

In DNA, the CDR3 is TGTGCCAGCAGCTTGACAGGGAGCTCTGGAAACACCATATATTTT. Translating it yields CASSLTGSSGNTIYF. V gene TRBV5-6 combines with J gene TRBJ1-3; a weak D match, TRBD1 (6 bases). Trimming left V 1 base short and J 0 bases short, with 8 bases between. In germline, CDR1 is SGHDT, CDR2 YYEEEE. This CDR3 has 15 residues.

This clone was seen just once. This chain connects TRBV2 to TRBJ2-7; possibly TRBD1 or TRBD2 for D (5 bases each). From germline, CDR1 is SNHLY and CDR2 FYNNEI. The CDR3 extends over 14 amino acids. CDR3 nucleotide sequence: TGTACATGTTCCCGGGGCTTGGGCTCCTACGAGCAGTACTTC. Translating gives CTCSRGLGSYEQYF.

This chain uses TRBV7-2 with TRBJ2-7; D call uncertain. The germline CDR1 and CDR2 sequences are SGHTA and FQGNSA. The CDR3 contains 13 residues. V gave up 5 bases and J gave up 3 bases, with 11 bases separating them. The CDR3 sequence is CASSPGVGYEQYF. The CDR3 DNA reads TGTGCCAGCAGCCCCGGTGTAGGCTACGAGCAGTACTTC.

This chain uses TRBV10-1 with TRBJ1-4; the D gene is possibly TRBD1 (5 bases). The germline gives CDR1 WNHNN, CDR2 SYGVQD (reference sequence). Trimming removed 3 bases from V and 7 bases from J, with 15 bases in between. This CDR3 is 15 amino acids long. The CDR3 spells CASSERRGPGEKLFF. The CDR3 DNA follows: TGCGCCAGCAGTGAAAGAAGGGGCCCGGGTGAAAAACTGTTTTTT.

This clone was found once. The chain couples TRBV27 to TRBJ2-2, with D unresolved. This CDR3 is 14 amino acids long. CDR1 and CDR2 (germline): MNHEY, SMNVEV (reference sequence). V was clipped by 2 bases and J by 4 bases, with 8 bases between them. This chain's CDR3 is CASSLVFGTGELFF. The DNA of the CDR3 is TGTGCCAGCAGTTTAGTCTTTGGCACCGGGGAGCTGTTTTTT.

V is TRBV10-3 and J is TRBJ2-1; TRBD2 agrees at 8 bases. The germline gives CDR1 ENHRY, CDR2 SYGVKD. J lost 4 bases, V lost 0 bases, and 8 bases had no gene match. This CDR3 contains 17 residues. The CDR3: CAISESSGGRGYNEQFF. The CDR3 region has the DNA TGTGCCATCAGTGAGTCCTCGGGGGGGAGAGGGTACAATGAGCAGTTCTTC.

This chain uses TRBV20-1 with TRBJ2-3; D ambiguous. This CDR3 contains 11 residues. V was shortened by 3 bases and J by 0 bases, with 1 base between the two germline ends. Germline V gene sequence: CDR1 DFQATT, CDR2 SNEGSKA (reference sequence). The CDR3 sequence is CSASSTDTQYF. CDR3 nucleotide sequence: TGCAGTGCTAGCAGCACAGATACGCAGTATTTT.